This T cell receptor beta chain was documented in a study of vaccination and CD4 T cells after COVID-19. The assay that was used to sequence DNA from cultured CD4+ T cells was the Oncomine TCR Beta short-read assay. Cultures of CD4+ T cells served as the source for extracting genomic DNA. TCRdb redid the calling of the PCR reads with MiXCR, one entry per CDR3 protein. The sample includes about 5,200 distinct CDR3 sequences, around 30% of them seen just once. This CDR3 has 12 amino acids. Trimming shortened V by 5 bases and J by 3 bases, and 8 bases separated the two germline ends. In germline, CDR1 is MGHDK, CDR2 SYGVNS. Sample treatment: 10-day PBMC culture with coronavirus spike peptide pools or control peptides (ViraFEST assay). Concerning this clonotype itself: Its antigen is unidentified.

The chain uses TRBV25-1 and TRBJ2-7; a weak D match, TRBD2 (5 bases). The TCR sequence derives from a human donor who had recovered from COVID-19. Source: CD4+ T cells from blood, cultured in vitro, taken after SARS-CoV-2 vaccination. The CDR3 DNA sequence: TGTGCCAGCAGTTCTGGGAGCTACGAGCAGTACTTC. This encodes CASSSGSYEQYF.